This TCR beta chain is from a study of T-cell reconstitution after alpha-beta-depleted transplantation in children. Note on this clonotype: Antigen: not known.

The CDR3 consists of 17 residues. V lost 2 bases and J lost 4; bases outside the gene matches: 15. Germline loops: CDR1 SGDLS, CDR2 YYNGEE. General study points: Diversity and T-cell counts at one year after transplant derived mostly from new T cells.

Using unique molecular identifiers, the investigators prepared the TCRbeta library. TCRdb recomputed calls from the PCR reads with MiXCR, one row per CDR3 protein. The sample lists about a million distinct CDR3 sequences, roughly 31% occurring once. V gene TRBV9 combines with J gene TRBJ2-7; 7 nucleotides align to TRBD1. Source: PBMCs, mostly from graft donor cells, taken 360 days after TCRalphabeta/CD19-depleted stem cell transplant. The source is a boy in the first two years of life who had a stem cell transplant for SCID, so the T cells may come from the graft donor. DNA for the CDR3: TGTGCCAGCAGCGTCGACCCTGAGGGGGCTACTGTTTACGAGCAGTACTTC. The encoded protein is CASSVDPEGATVYEQYF.